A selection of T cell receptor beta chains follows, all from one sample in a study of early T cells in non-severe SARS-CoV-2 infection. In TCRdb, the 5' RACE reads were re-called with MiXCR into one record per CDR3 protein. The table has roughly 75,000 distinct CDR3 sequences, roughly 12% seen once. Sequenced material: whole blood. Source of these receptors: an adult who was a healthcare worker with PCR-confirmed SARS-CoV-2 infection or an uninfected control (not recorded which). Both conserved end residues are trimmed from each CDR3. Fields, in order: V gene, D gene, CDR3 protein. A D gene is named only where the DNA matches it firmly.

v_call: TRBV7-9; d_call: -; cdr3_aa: ASSQGRRGNEQF
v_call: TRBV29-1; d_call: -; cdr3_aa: SVATHYGYT
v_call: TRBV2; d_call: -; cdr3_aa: ASSLPSRGPIVYEQY
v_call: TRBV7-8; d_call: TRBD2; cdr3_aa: ASSLARLAGVYEQY
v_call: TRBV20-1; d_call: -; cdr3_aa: SATPSVEAF
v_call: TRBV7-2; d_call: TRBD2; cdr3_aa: ASSSSWTSGGEQY
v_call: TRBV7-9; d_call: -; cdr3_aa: ASSPGASSGNTIY
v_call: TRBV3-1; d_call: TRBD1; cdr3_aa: ASSQGGQGDT
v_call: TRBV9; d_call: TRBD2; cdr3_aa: ASRRSHPGLAGDQAQY
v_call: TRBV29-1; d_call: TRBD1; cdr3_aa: SVADRAGQPQH
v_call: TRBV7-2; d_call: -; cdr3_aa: ASSLEGGTDGYT
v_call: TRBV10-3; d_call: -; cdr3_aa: AISETGLPQETQY
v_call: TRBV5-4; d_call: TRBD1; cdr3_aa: ASSKTGGSYNEQF
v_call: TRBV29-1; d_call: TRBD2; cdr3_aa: SVELASGGNEQF
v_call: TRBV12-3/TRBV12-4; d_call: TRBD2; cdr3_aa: ACSDSGGKDTQY
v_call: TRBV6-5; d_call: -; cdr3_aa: ASSYWASREKLF
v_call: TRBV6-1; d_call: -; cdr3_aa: ASSLDGSSYNEQF
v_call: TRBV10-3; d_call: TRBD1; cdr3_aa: AISGTEVNYGYT
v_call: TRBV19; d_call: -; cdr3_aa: ASSQDRTPNYGYT
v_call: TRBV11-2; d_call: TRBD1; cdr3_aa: ASSLHSRTGQGYT
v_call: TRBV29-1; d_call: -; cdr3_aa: SVGEGDEQY
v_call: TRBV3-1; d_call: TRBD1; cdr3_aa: ASSQGRGQMNTEAF
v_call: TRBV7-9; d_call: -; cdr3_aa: ASSSSQHQPQH
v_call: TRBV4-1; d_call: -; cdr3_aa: ASSQDLTLNTEAF
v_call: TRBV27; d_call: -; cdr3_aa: AIKATGMGKEQF
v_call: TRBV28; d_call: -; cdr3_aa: ASSPTFADTQY
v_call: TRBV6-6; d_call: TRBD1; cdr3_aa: ASSWTGVSGELF
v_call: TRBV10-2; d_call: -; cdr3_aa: ASSEGGQQETQY
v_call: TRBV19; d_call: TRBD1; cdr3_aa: ASSRTGGNQPQH
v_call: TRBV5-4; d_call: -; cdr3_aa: ASSLASLAGELF
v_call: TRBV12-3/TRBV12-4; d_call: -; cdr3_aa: ASSLSYGTNTEAF
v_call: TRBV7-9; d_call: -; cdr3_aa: ASSSVGAGTGELF
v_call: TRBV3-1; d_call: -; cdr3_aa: ASSPAITGSSGANVLT
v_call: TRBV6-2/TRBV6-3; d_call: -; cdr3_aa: ASSYSPGLSQETQY
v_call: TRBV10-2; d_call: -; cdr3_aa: ASGTMSNQPQH
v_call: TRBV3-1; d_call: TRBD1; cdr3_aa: ASSPTGSAYEQY
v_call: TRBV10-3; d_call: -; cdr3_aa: AIRGLGATDTQY
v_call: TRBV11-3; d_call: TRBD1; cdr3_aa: ASSPEGALLNEQF
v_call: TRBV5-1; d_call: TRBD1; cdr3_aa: ASSRPGQALNTEAF
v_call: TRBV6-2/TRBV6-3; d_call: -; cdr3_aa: ASSQVTRQETQY
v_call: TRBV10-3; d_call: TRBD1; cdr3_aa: AISPGTGGGDTEAF
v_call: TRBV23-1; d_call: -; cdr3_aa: ASSPAMNTEAF
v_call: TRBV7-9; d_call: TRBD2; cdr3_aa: ASSYGGDEQY
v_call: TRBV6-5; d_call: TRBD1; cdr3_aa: ASSIQGAGVTGELF